Listed here is a single T cell receptor (beta chain). The length of the CDR3 is 13 residues. Germline V lookup: CDR1 MNHEY, CDR2 SVGEGT. V shed 0 bases and J shed 10 bases, with 10 bases lying between them. These data are taken from a study of blood T cell repertoires in COVID-19. Across the whole study: Sources were T cells, B-cell-depleted T cells, or PBMCs; the material itself was cDNA or gDNA.

Original handling: Reference gene primers were amplified, and this amplification served to estimate nucleated cell counts. Some clones are missing from TCRdb's copy, which holds only in-frame ones; the method was immunoSEQ multiplex PCR. That table supplies the V and J calls and clone size; D and trimming were determined from the DNA. This sample yields about 280,000 clones, of which 86% are seen a single time; about 2.2% belongs to the top ten. Sequencing was carried out using peripheral blood. The V call is TRBV6-2 or TRBV6-3, the J call TRBJ2-1, with D hard to call. This clonotype was obtained from a woman aged 25 to 39 who had recovered from COVID-19. Here the CDR3 reads CASSYSYMREQFF. In DNA, the CDR3 is TGTGCCAGCAGTTACTCGTATATGCGGGAGCAGTTCTTC.